This TCR beta chain was sequenced during a study of T cell repertoires in cytomegalovirus infection. Study-level background: Both CMV infection and a matching HLA type were indicated by public TCR beta signatures.

Worth noting for this clonotype: Its cognate antigen is unknown.

V lost 3 bases and J lost 1, with 9 bases in between. The CDR3 has 14 residues. A single record per CDR3 protein comes from TCRdb applying MiXCR to the reads. The table has hundreds of thousands of distinct CDR3 sequences, roughly 31% seen once. Regarding the study as a whole: Cumulative frequency (of public TCR beta family members) identified carriers of CMV plus the relevant HLA.

The genes are TRBV12-3 or TRBV12-4 and TRBJ2-5, with D unresolved. This TCR came from a human donor in good health (CMV status not recorded). Some clones in this sample may be carry-over from other donors' samples. Sequencing was performed on cultured CD8+ T cells from PBMCs, taken from culture after CMV antigen stimulation. This CDR3 is CASSLWSLQETQYF. Here the CDR3 DNA reads TGTGCCAGCAGTTTGTGGTCCCTCCAAGAGACCCAGTACTTC.